This T cell receptor (beta chain) was recorded in a study of T cell responses to AZD1222 COVID-19 vaccine. Sequencing used immunoSEQ multiplex PCR; TCRdb keeps in-frame clones, though not all of them. The sample has approximately 90,000 clones; about 92% are singletons. General study results and limits: Researchers took repertoire samples only after the peak T cell response had come. Donor demographics were predominantly white British with a female majority; clonal diversity may be underestimated.

Per the germline V gene, CDR1 is MDHEN and CDR2 is SYDVKM. Trimming took 5 bases from V and 6 from J, leaving 5 bases between them. This CDR3 contains 11 residues. Points on this clone: No antigen is known for it. The same CDR3 also results from other DNA sequences found in this sample.

Sequencing used peripheral blood, obtained on day 0 of AZD1222 vaccination. This TCR was sampled from an adult in good health. The chain recombines TRBV28 with TRBJ2-1; D gene ambiguous. The CDR3 DNA reads TGTGCCAGCAGTCTGAGCAATGAGCAGTTCTTC. Amino acid sequence: CASSLSNEQFF.